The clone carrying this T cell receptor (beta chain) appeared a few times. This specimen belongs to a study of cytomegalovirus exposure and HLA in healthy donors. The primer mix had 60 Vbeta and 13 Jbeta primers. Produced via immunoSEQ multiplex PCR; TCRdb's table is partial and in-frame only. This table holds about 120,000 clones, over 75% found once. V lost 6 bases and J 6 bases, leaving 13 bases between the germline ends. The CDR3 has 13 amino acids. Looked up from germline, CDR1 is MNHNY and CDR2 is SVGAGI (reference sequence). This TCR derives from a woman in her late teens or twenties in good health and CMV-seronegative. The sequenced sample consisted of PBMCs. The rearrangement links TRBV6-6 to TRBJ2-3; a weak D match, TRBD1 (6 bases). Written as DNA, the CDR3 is TGTGCCAGCAGACGCACAGGGCACGATACGCAGTATTTT. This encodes CASRRTGHDTQYF.